Shown below are 13 T cell receptor beta chains from a single sample sequenced in a study of Graves' ophthalmopathy and Graves' hyperthyroidism. Researchers took RNA transcripts and amplified TCR beta CDR3 regions from them. Amplification began with first-round RT-PCR using HTBI primers, then second-round multiplex PCR was performed. TCRdb re-called the multiplex PCR reads through MiXCR, storing one row per CDR3 protein. The sample has fewer than 250,000 distinct CDR3 sequences, approximately 29% seen once. Sequencing used peripheral blood. The receptors derive from a man aged 50 or older with Graves' ophthalmopathy.

This clonotype has at least ten counts. The chain uses TRBV10-3 and TRBJ1-1, with D unclear. CDR1 ENHRY and CDR2 SYGVKD come from the germline V gene. The CDR3 runs 13 residues. V was shortened by 5 bases and J by 3 bases, with 10 bases between the two germline ends. The CDR3 spells CAISLELDTEAFF. The CDR3 DNA reads as TGTGCCATCAGTCTCGAATTGGACACTGAAGCTTTCTTT.

This chain links TRBV28 with TRBJ2-7, with unresolved D. The CDR3 contains 14 residues. V dropped 7 bases and J dropped 2 bases, with 15 bases sitting between them. Germline CDR1 reads MDHEN; CDR2 reads SYDVKM. The DNA for the CDR3 is TGTGCCAGCACCCCCTCCCAGCCTACCTACGAGCAGTACTTC. Residues: CASTPSQPTYEQYF.

Ten or more counts support this clonotype. J is TRBJ2-7 and V is TRBV2; D is possibly TRBD1 or TRBD2 (6 bases each). The CDR3 totals 13 residues. Germline values: CDR1 SNHLY, CDR2 FYNNEI. Between the trimmed V and J ends, which lost 8 bases and 2 bases, there was a span of 13 bases. The CDR3, as DNA: TGTGCCAGCTCCGACGGGGGCCCCTACGAGCAGTACTTC. This sequence encodes CASSDGGPYEQYF.

In this sample, this clonotype turned up many times. The chain recombines TRBV7-9 with TRBJ2-5; D unclear. V lost 5 bases and J 1 base, leaving 14 bases between the germline ends. The germline V gene has CDR1 SEHNR and CDR2 FQNEAQ (reference sequence). This CDR3 is 15 amino acids long. The CDR3 region is CASSIQWAFQETQYF. The CDR3, as DNA: TGTGCCAGCAGCATCCAATGGGCCTTCCAAGAGACCCAGTACTTC.

At least ten counts were recorded for this clonotype. The chain joins TRBV10-3 to TRBJ1-6; 11 bases match TRBD1. V lost 4 bases and J lost 14; bases outside the gene matches: 7. Germline V gives CDR1 ENHRY, CDR2 SYGVKD. The CDR3 sequence is 14 residues long. The DNA of the CDR3 is TGTGCCATCAGTGGCCCTGGACAGGGGGCCACCCTCCACTTT. This codes for CAISGPGQGATLHF.

This clonotype appeared many times. J is TRBJ1-1 and V is TRBV12-3 or TRBV12-4; D call uncertain. There are 12 residues in the CDR3. V was pared by 2 bases and J by 11 bases, with 12 bases between. CDR3 nucleotides: TGTGCCAGCAGTTTACCCAGGATCGGGGCTTTCTTT. The encoded protein is CASSLPRIGAFF.

This clonotype was seen ten or more times. The J gene is TRBJ2-2, the V gene TRBV27, with TRBD2 as a possible D gene (6 bases). There are 11 residues in the CDR3. V gave up 7 bases and J gave up 7 bases, with 7 bases separating them. The germline gives CDR1 MNHEY, CDR2 SMNVEV (reference sequence). The CDR3 here is CASTGGGELFF. CDR3 nucleotides: TGTGCCAGCACCGGGGGCGGGGAGCTGTTTTTT.

This clonotype came up many times. V usage is TRBV28 and J usage is TRBJ1-2; 7 positions agree with TRBD1. With V trimmed by 6 bases and J by 0 bases, 7 bases remained unmatched. Germline CDR1 MDHEN, CDR2 SYDVKM. The CDR3 consists of 15 residues. The CDR3, as DNA: TGTGCCAGCAGGCCACAGGGGACAGCTAACTATGGCTACACCTTC. Translating gives CASRPQGTANYGYTF.

The J gene is TRBJ1-2, the V gene TRBV28; D is possibly TRBD1 (5 bases). The germline V gene encodes CDR1 MDHEN and CDR2 SYDVKM. This CDR3 spans 16 amino acids. The germline V and J ends were trimmed by 2 bases and 6 bases, with 19 bases remaining between them. In DNA form, the CDR3 reads TGTGCCAGCAGTTTAGGGGCCCCAGGTGGAGGGCATGGCTACACCTTC. Protein product: CASSLGAPGGGHGYTF.

This sequence joins TRBV29-1 and TRBJ2-2, with a weak D call TRBD2 (5 bases). V lost 3 bases and J lost 0, with 8 bases in between. This CDR3 spans 14 amino acids. The germline V gene encodes CDR1 SQVTM and CDR2 ANQGSEA. The CDR3 region has the DNA TGCAGCGTTGACGGACTGGCGAACACCGGGGAGCTGTTTTTT. The encoded protein is CSVDGLANTGELFF.

This clonotype was seen ten or more times. The chain combines TRBV4-1 with TRBJ1-5; D is undetermined. CDR1 MGHRA and CDR2 YSYEKL come from the germline V gene. Trimming cost V 0 bases and J 0 bases, with 6 bases left between them. The CDR3 is 15 residues long. CDR3 coding DNA: TGCGCCAGCAGCCAAGACCCGTATAGCAATCAGCCCCAGCATTTT. Amino acids: CASSQDPYSNQPQHF.

This clonotype was counted ten times or more. V is TRBV7-9 and J is TRBJ1-5; the D gene is possibly TRBD1 (5 bases). The ends were cut back, 1 base at V and 0 bases at J, with 7 bases in the middle. CDR3 length equals 15 residues. CDR1 SEHNR and CDR2 FQNEAQ come from the germline V gene (reference sequence). The chain's CDR3 is CASSLGQNSNQPQHF. The CDR3 DNA sequence: TGTGCCAGCAGCTTAGGACAGAATAGCAATCAGCCCCAGCATTTT.

This clonotype was recorded at least ten times. The chain couples TRBV12-5 to TRBJ2-5; 7 positions agree with TRBD1. The CDR3 spans 16 residues. V lost 6 bases to trimming and J lost 5 bases; unmatched junction nucleotides: 15. Germline V gene sequence: CDR1 LGHNT, CDR2 FRNRAP. The CDR3 coding sequence is TGTGCTAGTGGGGACCTTTCTACAGGGGTCGGGGAGACCCAGTACTTC. Its protein is CASGDLSTGVGETQYF.